This T cell receptor beta chain was sequenced for a study of shared clonotypes between healthy human individuals. Sequencing was performed with immunoSEQ multiplex PCR; in TCRdb, only in-frame clones are kept and a portion is missing. The data contain under 1,900,000 clones, approximately 98.5% of them singletons. As for this clone: The junction and the germline gene differ at one end; a read error may be behind it.

The sample taken for sequencing was naive CD4+ T cells sorted from blood. Subset meaning: CD45RA+ positively selected. This receptor was identified in a man aged 25-40 years in good health.

Written as DNA, the CDR3 is TGCAGCGTTGAGGGACACACCGAAGCTTTCTTT. Translation gives CSVEGHTEAFF. This sequence joins TRBV29-1 and TRBJ1-1; tentatively, D is TRBD1 (6 bases). The V gene's germline CDR1 is SQVTM and CDR2 ANQGSEA. This CDR3 contains 11 residues.